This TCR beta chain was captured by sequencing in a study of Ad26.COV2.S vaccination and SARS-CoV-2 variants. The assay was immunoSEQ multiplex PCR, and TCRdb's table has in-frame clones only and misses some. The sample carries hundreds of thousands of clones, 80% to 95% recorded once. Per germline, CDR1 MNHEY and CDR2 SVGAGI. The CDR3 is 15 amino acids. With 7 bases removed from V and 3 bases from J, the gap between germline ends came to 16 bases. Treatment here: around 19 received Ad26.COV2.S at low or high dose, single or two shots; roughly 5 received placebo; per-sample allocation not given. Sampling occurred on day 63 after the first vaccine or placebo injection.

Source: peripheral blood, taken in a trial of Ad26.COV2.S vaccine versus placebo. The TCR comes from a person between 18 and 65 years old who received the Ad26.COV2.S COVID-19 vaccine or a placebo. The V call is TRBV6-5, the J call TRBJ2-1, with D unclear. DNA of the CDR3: TGTGCCAGCAATCCACCGGGTCCGAGCTACAATGAGCAGTTCTTC. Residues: CASNPPGPSYNEQFF.